The next 19 T cell receptor beta chains were all read from a single sample in a study of PD-1 blockade in classical Hodgkin lymphoma. Time point: cycle 4 day 1 (C4D1), after about 6 weeks of nivolumab. Each patient's relapse followed autologous stem cell transplantation, and brentuximab vedotin exposure varied. Sequenced by immunoSEQ multiplex PCR; TCRdb stores in-frame clones only, minus some. The sample lists more than 85,000 clones; approximately 89% were seen once. The sequenced sample was peripheral blood mononuclear cells (PBMCs), obtained before the fourth cycle of nivolumab. The receptors were sampled from a human donor with classical Hodgkin lymphoma.

This clone appeared a few times. The V gene is TRBV7-6, the J gene TRBJ1-5; D is undetermined. This CDR3 region has 17 residues. Germline lookup yields CDR1 SGHVS and CDR2 FNYEAQ. Trimming cost V 5 bases and J 6 bases, with 23 bases left between them. CDR3 sequence (DNA): TGTGCCAGCAGCGACCTACTGTCAGGCGCCCTTGGTCAGCCCCAGCATTTT. This encodes CASSDLLSGALGQPQHF.

The V gene is TRBV10-1, the J gene TRBJ2-4; D is unresolved. The CDR3 loop spans 15 amino acids. Deletions cut 7 bases from V and 6 bases from J, with 19 bases between. Germline CDR1 and CDR2: WNHNN and SYGVQD (reference sequence). The CDR3 DNA reads as TGCGCCAGCAAGGACCGCAACAATCCATTAAACATTCAGTACTTC. Residues: CASKDRNNPLNIQYF.

The gene calls are TRBV28 and TRBJ1-1, with D possibly matching TRBD1 (5 bases). The germline V and J ends were trimmed by 5 bases and 5 bases, with 9 bases remaining between them. Germline-derived CDR1 and CDR2 are MDHEN and SYDVKM. CDR3 size: 12 residues. This chain's CDR3 is CASSTTGTEAFF. CDR3 DNA sequence: TGTGCCAGCAGTACTACAGGAACTGAAGCTTTCTTT.

The rearrangement joins TRBV5-1 to TRBJ2-1; weak D call: TRBD1 (5 bases). There are 15 residues in the CDR3. The germline gives CDR1 SGHRS, CDR2 YFSETQ. Trimming left V 0 bases short and J 0 bases short, with 7 bases between. The CDR3 DNA follows: TGCGCCAGCAGCTTGGGACAGAGCTCCTACAATGAGCAGTTCTTC. Its protein product is CASSLGQSSYNEQFF.

The chain has TRBV4-1 and TRBJ2-4, with D perhaps matching TRBD2 (6 bases). The length of the CDR3 is 16 residues. Germline V gene data show CDR1 as MGHRA and CDR2 as YSYEKL. The V end was cut by 3 bases, the J end by 0 bases, with 12 bases between. The CDR3 is CASSHYAGIAKNIQYF. In DNA form, the CDR3 reads TGCGCCAGCAGCCACTATGCGGGGATAGCCAAAAACATTCAGTACTTC.

J is TRBJ2-7 and V is TRBV19, with 12 bases matching TRBD2. CDR1 and CDR2 from the germline V gene are LNHDA and SQIVND (reference sequence). This CDR3 comprises 20 residues. V lost 5 bases and J lost 2; bases outside the gene matches: 19. Here the CDR3 reads CASSFHRDRLAGEMTYEQYF. For the CDR3, the DNA is TGTGCCAGTAGTTTCCACCGGGACAGACTAGCGGGAGAGATGACCTACGAGCAGTACTTC.

The V gene is TRBV29-1, the J gene TRBJ2-3; 7 bases are shared with TRBD1. This CDR3 comprises 12 residues. Germline loops: CDR1 SQVTM, CDR2 ANQGSEA. Unmatched junction bases numbered 2, after V lost 4 bases and J lost 4 bases. CDR3 nucleotide sequence: TGCAGCGTTGGACAGGGTGCAGATACGCAGTATTTT. It encodes CSVGQGADTQYF.

The V gene is TRBV20-1, the J gene TRBJ2-5, with D unresolved. Germline-derived CDR1 and CDR2 are DFQATT and SNEGSKA (reference sequence). V was trimmed by 2 bases and J by 10 bases, leaving 8 bases between them. CDR3 length: 10 amino acids. CDR3 sequence reads: CSARTQGQYF. The CDR3 nucleotides are TGCAGTGCTAGAACTCAAGGCCAGTACTTC.

This chain connects TRBV28 to TRBJ1-1, with D perhaps TRBD1 (6 bases). Trimming pared 8 bases from V and 1 base from J, leaving 11 bases between. CDR3 size: 13 residues. Germline assignment: CDR1 MDHEN and CDR2 SYDVKM. CDR3 protein: CASGDTSNTEAFF. The CDR3 region has the DNA TGTGCCAGCGGGGACACTTCGAACACTGAAGCTTTCTTT.

Written as DNA, the CDR3 is TGTGCCAGCAGCCCCCCAGTAGCTCCTTCATACGAGCAGTACTTC. Encoded protein: CASSPPVAPSYEQYF. This chain links TRBV7-9 with TRBJ2-7; D uncertain. Looked up from germline, CDR1 is SEHNR and CDR2 is FQNEAQ (reference sequence). V lost 5 bases and J 4 bases, leaving 18 bases between the germline ends. This CDR3 has 15 amino acids.

This chain joins TRBV13 and TRBJ2-7; D is possibly TRBD2 (7 bases). V lost 5 bases and J 4 bases, leaving 15 bases between the germline ends. CDR1 is PRHDT, CDR2 FYEKMQ, per germline (reference sequence). The CDR3 spans 14 residues. The CDR3 region is CASSPRAGAYEQYF. CDR3 bases: TGTGCCAGCAGCCCCCGGGCGGGGGCATACGAGCAGTACTTC. Combining the CDR3 with reference TRBV13 and TRBJ2-7 gives the whole variable domain AAGVIQSPRHLIKEKRETATLKCYPIPRHDTVYWYQQGPGQDPQFLISFYEKMQSDKGSIPDRFSAQQFSDYHSELNMSSLELGDSALYFCASSPRAGAYEQYFGPGTRLTVT.

The V call is TRBV6-1, the J call TRBJ1-1; D not certain. Trimming left V 6 bases short and J 2 bases short, with 16 bases between. The germline CDR1 and CDR2 sequences are MNHNS and SASEGT. The CDR3 has 15 residues. The CDR3 here is CASRPRQRLNTEAFF. The CDR3 coding sequence is TGTGCCAGCAGGCCCCGGCAGCGCCTTAACACTGAAGCTTTCTTT.

This clone was found a few times. This sequence joins TRBV5-6 and TRBJ2-5; 9 nucleotides agree with TRBD2. The germline CDR1 and CDR2 sequences are SGHDT and YYEEEE. V lost 4 bases, J lost 2 bases, and 3 bases stayed unmatched. The CDR3 totals 14 residues. DNA of the CDR3: TGTGCCAGCAGCCTACTAGCGGGTCAAGAGACCCAGTACTTC. Protein: CASSLLAGQETQYF. Full variable domain (missing parts from reference TRBV5-6 and TRBJ2-5): DAGVTQSPTHLIKTRGQQVTLRCSPKSGHDTVSWYQQALGQGPQFIFQYYEEEERQRGNFPDRFSGHQFPNYSSELNVNALLLGDSALYLCASSLLAGQETQYFGPGTRLLVL.

This chain uses TRBV5-4 with TRBJ1-2; no clear D gene. CDR1 and CDR2 from the germline V gene are SGHNT and YYREEE (reference sequence). The CDR3 loop spans 14 amino acids. V shed 0 bases and J shed 1 base, with 7 bases lying between them. In DNA form, the CDR3 reads TGTGCCAGCAGCTTGGTTTGGGATAACTATGGCTACACCTTC. This gives the protein CASSLVWDNYGYTF.

The chain joins TRBV19 to TRBJ1-3; tentatively, D is TRBD1 (5 bases). V lost 6 bases to trimming and J lost 0 bases, with 12 bases between them. The CDR3 is 15 residues long. Germline V lookup: CDR1 LNHDA, CDR2 SQIVND (reference sequence). CDR3 protein: CASSPGQVSGNTIYF. The CDR3, as DNA: TGTGCCAGTAGCCCAGGGCAGGTCTCTGGAAACACCATATATTTT.

The genes are TRBV5-8 and TRBJ2-1; 8 bases are a match to TRBD1. Germline CDR1 SGHTS, CDR2 YDEGEE. There are 15 residues in the CDR3. J gave up 3 bases and V 4 bases, and 6 bases lay outside the gene matches. CDR3 nucleotides: TGTGCCAGCAGCCAAGGACAGGGCGGCTACAATGAGCAGTTCTTC. Amino acids: CASSQGQGGYNEQFF.

The rearrangement joins TRBV5-1 to TRBJ1-4; 7 bases match TRBD1. Germline V gene lookup returns CDR1 SGHRS and CDR2 YFSETQ. CDR3 length: 16 amino acids. The ends lost 4 bases at V and 0 bases at J; junction bases unmatched: 6. In DNA, the CDR3 is TGCGCCAGCAGCCCGGGACAGTCTGCAACTAATGAAAAACTGTTTTTT. This encodes CASSPGQSATNEKLFF.

The DNA of the CDR3 is TGTGCCAGCACGGCGGGAGGTTCAGATACGCAGTATTTT. It is translated as CASTAGGSDTQYF. The chain couples TRBV28 to TRBJ2-3, with 8 bases that match TRBD2. Unmatched junction bases numbered 4, after V lost 7 bases and J lost 4 bases. Per germline, CDR1 MDHEN and CDR2 SYDVKM. The CDR3 spans 13 residues.

This clone was seen only a few times. The chain links TRBV4-3 to TRBJ1-1; 10 bases line up with TRBD1. The V and J ends lost 5 bases and 1 base, in that order; junction bases with no gene match: 4. Germline CDR1 is LGHNA and CDR2 is YSLEER. CDR3 size: 15 residues. In DNA, the CDR3 is TGCGCCAGCAGCGGCGGGACAGGGGCGAACACTGAAGCTTTCTTT. As protein: CASSGGTGANTEAFF.